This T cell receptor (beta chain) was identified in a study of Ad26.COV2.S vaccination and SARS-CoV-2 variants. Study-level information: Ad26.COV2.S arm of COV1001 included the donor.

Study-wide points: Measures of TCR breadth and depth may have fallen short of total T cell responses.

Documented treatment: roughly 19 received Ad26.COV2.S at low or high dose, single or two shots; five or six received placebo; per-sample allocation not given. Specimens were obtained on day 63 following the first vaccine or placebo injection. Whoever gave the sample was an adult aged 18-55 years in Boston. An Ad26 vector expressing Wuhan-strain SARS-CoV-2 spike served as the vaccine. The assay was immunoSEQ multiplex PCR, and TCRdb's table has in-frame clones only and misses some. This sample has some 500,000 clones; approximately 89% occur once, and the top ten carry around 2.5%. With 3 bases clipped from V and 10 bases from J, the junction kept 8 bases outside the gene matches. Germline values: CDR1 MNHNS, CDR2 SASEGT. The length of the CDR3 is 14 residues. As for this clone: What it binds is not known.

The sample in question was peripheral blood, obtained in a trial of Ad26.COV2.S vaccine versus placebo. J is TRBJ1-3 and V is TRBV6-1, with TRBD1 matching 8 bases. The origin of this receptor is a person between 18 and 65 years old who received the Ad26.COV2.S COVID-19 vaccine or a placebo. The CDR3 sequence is CASSEGTGGVTIYF. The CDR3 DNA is TGTGCCAGCAGTGAGGGGACAGGCGGGGTGACCATATATTTT.